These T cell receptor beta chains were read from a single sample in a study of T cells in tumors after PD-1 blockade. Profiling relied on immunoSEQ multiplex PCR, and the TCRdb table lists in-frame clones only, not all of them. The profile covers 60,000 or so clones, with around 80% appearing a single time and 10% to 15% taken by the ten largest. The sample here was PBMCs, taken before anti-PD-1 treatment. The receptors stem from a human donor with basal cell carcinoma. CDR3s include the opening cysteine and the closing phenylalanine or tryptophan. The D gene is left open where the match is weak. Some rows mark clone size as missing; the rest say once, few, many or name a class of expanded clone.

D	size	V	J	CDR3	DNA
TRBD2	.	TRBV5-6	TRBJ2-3	CASSIIAGGTNTDTQYF	TGTGCCAGCAGCATCATAGCGGGGGGAACAAACACAGATACGCAGTATTTT
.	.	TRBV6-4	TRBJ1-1	CASSVTGGATEAFF	TGTGCCAGCAGTGTTACGGGGGGGGCCACTGAAGCTTTCTTT
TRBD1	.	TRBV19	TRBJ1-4	CASSKGAVTNEKLFF	TGTGCCAGTAGTAAGGGGGCGGTTACTAATGAAAAACTGTTTTTT
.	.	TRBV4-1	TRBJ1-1	CASSQAGQGSEAFF	TGCGCCAGCAGCCAAGCCGGGCAGGGGTCTGAAGCTTTCTTT
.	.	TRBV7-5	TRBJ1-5	CARSLAGANQPQHF	TGTGCCAGAAGCTTAGCAGGGGCGAATCAGCCCCAGCATTTT
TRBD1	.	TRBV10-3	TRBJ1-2	CAISESKGQGDRDIYGYTF	TGTGCCATCAGTGAGTCGAAGGGTCAAGGGGACAGGGACATCTATGGCTACACCTTC
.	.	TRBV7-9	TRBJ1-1	CASSLAGLNTEAFF	TGTGCCAGCAGCTTAGCGGGATTGAACACTGAAGCTTTCTTT
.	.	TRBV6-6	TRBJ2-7	CASTTPNRGDRYEQYF	TGTGCCAGCACCACACCCAATCGAGGGGATCGCTACGAGCAGTACTTC
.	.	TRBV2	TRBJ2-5	CASSGPVQETQYF	TGTGCCAGCAGTGGGCCAGTCCAAGAGACCCAGTACTTC
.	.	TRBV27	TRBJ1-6	CASSLQRGAGSPLHF	TGTGCCAGCAGTTTACAACGGGGGGCGGGATCACCCCTCCACTTT
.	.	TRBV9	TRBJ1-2	CASSVGDLNYGYTF	TGTGCCAGCAGCGTAGGAGACCTAAACTATGGCTACACCTTC
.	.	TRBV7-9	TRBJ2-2	CASSSLPIDSPNTGELFF	TGTGCCAGCAGCTCCCTTCCTATCGACAGCCCGAACACCGGGGAGCTGTTTTTT
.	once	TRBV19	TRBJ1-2	CASSILGRKTYGYTF	TGTGCCAGTAGTATTCTGGGCAGGAAGACCTATGGCTACACCTTC
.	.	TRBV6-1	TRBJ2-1	CASSEAGGEQFF	TGTGCCAGCAGTGAAGCAGGGGGTGAGCAGTTCTTC
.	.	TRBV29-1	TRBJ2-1	CSGEGSHPPGNEQFF	TGCAGCGGCGAGGGGTCACACCCGCCCGGAAATGAGCAGTTCTTC
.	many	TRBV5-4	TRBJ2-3	CASSLVGDDTQYF	TGTGCCAGCAGCTTGGTCGGCGATGATACGCAGTATTTT
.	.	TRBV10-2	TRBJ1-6	CASSESAGVGNSPLHF	TGCGCCAGCAGTGAGTCAGCAGGGGTGGGCAATTCACCCCTCCACTTT
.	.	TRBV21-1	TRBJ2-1	CASSKGTGDPGSYNEQFF	TGTGCCAGCAGCAAAGGGACCGGGGATCCCGGATCCTACAATGAGCAGTTCTTC
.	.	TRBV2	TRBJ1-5	CASSEGGRRSVQPQHF	TGTGCCAGCAGTGAAGGAGGACGGAGATCGGTTCAGCCCCAGCATTTT
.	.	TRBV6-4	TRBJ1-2	CASSPGTNYGYTF	TGTGCCAGCAGCCCCGGGACAAACTATGGCTACACCTTC
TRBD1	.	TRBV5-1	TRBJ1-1	CASSLANPGQTEAFF	TGCGCCAGCAGCTTGGCCAATCCGGGACAGACTGAAGCTTTCTTT
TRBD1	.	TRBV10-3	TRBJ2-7	CAISRQGPYEQYF	TGTGCCATCAGCAGACAGGGCCCCTACGAGCAGTACTTC
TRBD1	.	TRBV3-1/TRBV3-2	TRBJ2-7	CASSQGVQGAYNEQYF	TGTGCCAGCAGCCAAGGAGTACAGGGGGCTTATAACGAGCAGTACTTC
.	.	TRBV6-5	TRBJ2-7	CASSRSGSTYEQYF	TGTGCCAGCAGCCGGTCCGGGAGCACCTACGAGCAGTACTTC
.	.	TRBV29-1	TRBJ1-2	CSVNTGDYGYTF	TGCAGCGTTAATACGGGGGACTATGGCTACACCTTC
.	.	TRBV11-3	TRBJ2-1	CASSLDWGTQFF	TGTGCCAGCAGCTTAGATTGGGGAACTCAGTTCTTC